These 30 T cell receptor beta chains came from one sample sequenced in a study of CD8 T cells in Susac syndrome. RNA in amounts of roughly 0.5 to 1 ug was reverse transcribed with random hexamers. TCRdb passed the immunoSEQ multiplex PCR reads through MiXCR, listing each CDR3 protein once. The sample gives over 150,000 distinct CDR3 sequences, roughly 92% of which show up once; around 0.1% is in the top ten. Sequencing used CD4+ T cells from PBMCs. The receptor source for this set is a human donor with multiple sclerosis.

The chain is built from TRBV6-2 or TRBV6-3 and TRBJ1-5, with 9 bases lining up with TRBD1. Germline V lookup: CDR1 MNHEY, CDR2 SVGEGT. V trimming: 4 bases; J trimming: 4 bases; junction bases outside the gene matches: 5. The CDR3 spans 15 residues. The CDR3 here is CASSSWGQGNQPQHF. The CDR3 DNA reads TGTGCCAGCAGTTCGTGGGGACAGGGTAATCAGCCCCAGCATTTT.

This chain connects TRBV7-3 to TRBJ1-1; TRBD1 aligns across 10 bases. Germline assignment: CDR1 SGHTA and CDR2 FQGTGA. CDR3 length equals 15 residues. J gave up 6 bases and V 5 bases, and 9 bases lay outside the gene matches. The CDR3: CASSAQGQGTSEAFF. The CDR3, as DNA: TGTGCCAGCAGCGCCCAGGGACAGGGGACGTCTGAAGCTTTCTTT. Together with reference TRBV7-3 and TRBJ1-1, the CDR3 gives the full variable domain: GAGVSQTPSNKVTEKGKYVELRCDPISGHTALYWYRQSLGQGPEFLIYFQGTGAADDSGLPNDRFFAVRPEGSVSTLKIQRTERGDSAVYLCASSAQGQGTSEAFFGQGTRLTVV.

The sample holds one count of this clonotype. This chain joins TRBV24-1 and TRBJ1-2; 10 bases line up with TRBD1. In germline, CDR1 is KGHDR, CDR2 SFDVKD. The CDR3 contains 17 residues. Trimming removed 4 bases from V and 5 bases from J; junction bases left unmatched: 12. Written as DNA, the CDR3 is TGTGCCACCAGTGACCGCAGCGGGACAGGGGATAAATATGGCTACACCTTC. Its protein is CATSDRSGTGDKYGYTF.

The rearrangement links TRBV2 to TRBJ1-2; 8 positions match TRBD1. Germline V gene data show CDR1 as SNHLY and CDR2 as FYNNEI. The junction had 6 bases not matched to a gene; V was cut back by 2 bases and J by 4 bases. The CDR3 has 15 amino acids. The CDR3 nucleotides read TGTGCCAGCAGTGAAAGGACAGGGTTGAGCTATGGCTACACCTTC. This translates into CASSERTGLSYGYTF.

This clonotype was observed a handful of times. The junction and the germline gene differ at one end; a read error may be behind it. The chain carries TRBV10-3 and TRBJ1-6; D might be TRBD1 (6 bases). The CDR3 consists of 14 residues. Germline V lookup: CDR1 ENHRY, CDR2 SYGVKD. The CDR3 reads CASSGWGANSPLHF. Written as DNA, the CDR3 is TGTGCCAGCAGTGGATGGGGGGCCAATTCACCCCTCCACTTT.

This sequence joins TRBV12-3 or TRBV12-4 and TRBJ1-5, with unresolved D. Trimming took off 5 bases at V and 2 bases at J, with 10 bases between the two ends. This CDR3 region has 14 residues. The CDR3, as DNA: TGTGCCAGCAGTATGGACGCGCGCAATCAGCCCCAGCATTTT. Its protein is CASSMDARNQPQHF.

This clonotype was seen once. V usage is TRBV11-2 and J usage is TRBJ2-1; D is unresolved. Trimming removed 2 bases at V and 10 bases at J, with 12 bases between. The CDR3 has 13 residues. Looked up from germline, CDR1 is SGHAT and CDR2 is FQNNGV. In DNA form, the CDR3 reads TGTGCCAGCAGCTTAATCCTCGAAACCGAGCAGTTCTTC. Residues: CASSLILETEQFF. The full variable domain, its missing parts supplied by reference TRBV11-2 and TRBJ2-1, is EAGVAQSPRYKIIEKRQSVAFWCNPISGHATLYWYQQILGQGPKLLIQFQNNGVVDDSQLPKDRFSAERLKGVDSTLKIQPAKLEDSAVYLCASSLILETEQFFGPGTRLTVL.

This chain links TRBV5-6 with TRBJ2-1; no definite D call. Trimming took 1 base from V and 9 from J, leaving 5 bases between them. This CDR3 is built from 11 residues. CDR1 and CDR2 (germline): SGHDT, YYEEEE. The chain's CDR3 is CASSLQSEQFF. CDR3 DNA sequence: TGTGCCAGCAGCTTGCAAAGTGAGCAGTTCTTC.

The chain is built from TRBV4-1 and TRBJ2-2, with D perhaps matching TRBD2 (5 bases). This CDR3 spans 15 amino acids. V lost 1 base, J lost 6 bases, and 12 bases lay in between. The V gene's germline CDR1 is MGHRA and CDR2 YSYEKL. The CDR3 loop reads CASSQVGLAAGELFF. The CDR3 coding sequence is TGCGCCAGCAGCCAAGTAGGTCTAGCTGCCGGGGAGCTGTTTTTT.

The gene calls are TRBV12-3 or TRBV12-4 and TRBJ2-7; D call uncertain. With 3 bases removed from V and 7 bases from J, the gap between germline ends came to 19 bases. CDR3 length equals 15 residues. CDR3 in DNA: TGTGCCAGCAGTTTGGCTGCAGTGGGAAGTGTGGAGCAGTACTTC. This sequence encodes CASSLAAVGSVEQYF.

CDR3 nucleotides: TGTGCCAGCAGCTTCCAGTATGGACAAGAGACCCAGTACTTC. It encodes CASSFQYGQETQYF. This rearrangement joins TRBV7-2 to TRBJ2-5, with D hard to call. Trimming took off 3 bases at V and 2 bases at J, with 10 bases between the two ends. The length of the CDR3 is 14 residues. Per the germline V gene, CDR1 is SGHTA and CDR2 is FQGNSA.

V usage is TRBV4-1 and J usage is TRBJ2-2, with TRBD2 as a possible D gene (5 bases). The V and J ends lost 2 bases and 4 bases respectively, with 14 bases between them. Germline V gene lookup returns CDR1 MGHRA and CDR2 YSYEKL. The CDR3 totals 16 residues. CDR3 nucleotide sequence: TGCGCCAGCAGCCAAACCCCCCCGGGGTTCACCGGGGAGCTGTTTTTT. The encoded protein is CASSQTPPGFTGELFF.

The chain employs TRBV9 and TRBJ1-1; D uncertain. With 1 base removed from V and 1 base from J, the gap between germline ends came to 11 bases. The CDR3 loop spans 15 amino acids. Germline CDR1 SGDLS, CDR2 YYNGEE. CDR3 sequence: CASSVTGFANTEAFF. Written as DNA, the CDR3 is TGTGCCAGCAGCGTAACGGGGTTCGCGAACACTGAAGCTTTCTTT.

The chain uses TRBV6-2 or TRBV6-3 and TRBJ2-7; 7 bases align to TRBD1. This CDR3 has 12 residues. The germline gives CDR1 MNHEY, CDR2 SVGEGT. The V segment lost 7 bases and the J segment 4 bases; nucleotides outside the gene matches: 4. In DNA form, the CDR3 reads TGTGCCAGCACCCCGACAGGGTACGAGCAGTACTTC. Amino acids: CASTPTGYEQYF.

The V and J genes are TRBV7-2 and TRBJ2-3, with no clear D. This CDR3 contains 13 residues. Per germline, CDR1 SGHTA and CDR2 FQGNSA. Trimming shortened V by 5 bases and J by 6 bases, and 12 bases separated the two germline ends. The CDR3 DNA follows: TGTGCCAGCAGCAAATCCGTCAGGGATACGCAGTATTTT. This sequence encodes CASSKSVRDTQYF.

The chain carries TRBV12-3 or TRBV12-4 and TRBJ1-3, with D tentatively TRBD1 (5 bases). The CDR3 is 16 residues long. V lost 2 bases and J lost 0, with 11 bases in between. The DNA of the CDR3 is TGTGCCAGCAGTTTACGGGGGACCTTCTCTGGAAACACCATATATTTT. Translating it yields CASSLRGTFSGNTIYF.

The CDR3: CASSYGPSPREQYF. The CDR3 DNA reads TGTGCCAGCAGTTACGGACCCAGCCCGAGGGAGCAGTACTTC. The V and J genes are TRBV6-5 and TRBJ2-7; D is undetermined. V was cut by 2 bases and J by 7 bases, with 15 bases left in between. This CDR3 has 14 residues. CDR1 MNHEY and CDR2 SVGAGI come from the germline V gene.

This chain connects TRBV30 to TRBJ1-1; the D gene is possibly TRBD1 (6 bases). The CDR3 is 14 amino acids. Germline V gene sequence: CDR1 GTSNPN, CDR2 SVGIG (reference sequence). V was cut by 2 bases and J by 10 bases, with 20 bases left in between. The CDR3 protein is CAWSQTRGAGGAFF. DNA for the CDR3: TGTGCCTGGAGTCAAACGCGGGGGGCAGGCGGAGCTTTCTTT.

J is TRBJ2-7 and V is TRBV12-3 or TRBV12-4; 8 bases fit TRBD1. This CDR3 is built from 13 residues. J gave up 4 bases and V 8 bases, and 7 bases lay outside the gene matches. The CDR3 here is CASSGQGVYEQYF. CDR3 nucleotides: TGTGCCAGCTCCGGACAGGGAGTGTACGAGCAGTACTTC.

The V and J genes are TRBV7-2 and TRBJ1-2; the D is unclear. The germline V gene encodes CDR1 SGHTA and CDR2 FQGNSA. The V gene lost 5 bases and the J gene lost 7 bases, with 11 bases spanning the gap. The CDR3 runs to 12 residues. The CDR3 nucleotides read TGTGCCAGCAGCCCCGCACACGGTGGCTACACCTTC. Translation: CASSPAHGGYTF. The full variable domain, in which reference TRBV7-2 and TRBJ1-2 provide the parts outside the CDR3, is GAGVSQSPSNKVTEKGKDVELRCDPISGHTALYWYRQSLGQGLEFLIYFQGNSAPDKSGLPSDRFSAERTGGSVSTLTIQRTQQEDSAVYLCASSPAHGGYTFGSGTRLTVV.

The chain has TRBV19 and TRBJ1-5, with 7 bases matching TRBD1. CDR3 length: 12 amino acids. Germline assignment: CDR1 LNHDA and CDR2 SQIVND (reference sequence). Trimming cost V 5 bases and J 12 bases; bases outside gene matches: 7. The CDR3 region is CASSSRQGSQHF. CDR3 coding DNA: TGTGCCAGTAGTTCTAGACAGGGAAGCCAGCATTTT.

V and J are TRBV24-1 and TRBJ2-1; TRBD2 matches at 11 bases. The length of the CDR3 is 18 residues. Germline CDR1 is KGHDR and CDR2 is SFDVKD. V was clipped by 6 bases and J by 3 bases; unmatched bases: 12. The CDR3 here is CATSSGLAVPPYYNEQFF. CDR3 DNA: TGTGCCACCAGTTCGGGACTAGCGGTTCCACCCTACTACAATGAGCAGTTCTTC.

The chain has TRBV28 and TRBJ2-7; D possibly matches TRBD1 or TRBD2 (5 bases each). V lost 7 bases, J lost 2 bases, and 21 bases lay in between. Germline V gene data show CDR1 as MDHEN and CDR2 as SYDVKM. The CDR3 sequence is 16 residues long. The CDR3 region is CASTLARDRGTYEQYF. The DNA of the CDR3 is TGTGCCAGCACCCTAGCCCGGGACCGAGGAACCTACGAGCAGTACTTC.

This rearrangement joins TRBV20-1 to TRBJ1-1; D uncertain. This CDR3 has 13 amino acids. V lost 3 bases, J lost 0 bases, and 8 bases lay in between. The V gene's germline CDR1 is DFQATT and CDR2 SNEGSKA (reference sequence). CDR3 DNA: TGCAGTGCTAGGGCTCATCTGAACACTGAAGCTTTCTTT. Protein: CSARAHLNTEAFF.

The CDR3 DNA is TGCAGTGCTAGAGTAGTGGCCGTCTACGAGCAGTACTTC. As protein: CSARVVAVYEQYF. The rearrangement joins TRBV20-1 to TRBJ2-7; D is unclear. Trimming pared 1 base from V and 3 bases from J, leaving 10 bases between. The CDR3 covers 13 residues. CDR1 and CDR2 (germline): DFQATT, SNEGSKA (reference sequence).

V is TRBV7-2 and J is TRBJ1-1; D perhaps matches TRBD1 (5 bases). The germline CDR1 and CDR2 sequences are SGHTA and FQGNSA. CDR3 length: 16 amino acids. V was pared by 5 bases and J by 4 bases, with 20 bases between. The CDR3 nucleotides are TGTGCCAGCAGCCCCCATGGGGGGAATGGTATCACTGAAGCTTTCTTT. It is translated as CASSPHGGNGITEAFF. Full variable domain (remainder filled in from reference TRBV7-2 and TRBJ1-1): GAGVSQSPSNKVTEKGKDVELRCDPISGHTALYWYRQSLGQGLEFLIYFQGNSAPDKSGLPSDRFSAERTGGSVSTLTIQRTQQEDSAVYLCASSPHGGNGITEAFFGQGTRLTVV.

J is TRBJ2-1 and V is TRBV7-2, with 11 bases fitting TRBD1. Trimming at V came to 5 bases and at J to 2 bases, leaving 5 bases not matched to a gene. The CDR3 runs to 16 residues. Germline assignment: CDR1 SGHTA and CDR2 FQGNSA. CDR3 region: CASSLRGQGAYNEQFF. The CDR3 DNA sequence: TGTGCCAGCAGCCTACGGGGACAGGGGGCCTACAATGAGCAGTTCTTC.

DNA of the CDR3: TGTGCCAGCAGCAAACGGGAGATGGCGGGCGAGCGGTACTTC. Protein: CASSKREMAGERYF. The V and J genes are TRBV6-2 or TRBV6-3 and TRBJ2-4; D is possibly TRBD2 (6 bases). The ends were cut back, 6 bases at V and 15 bases at J, with 24 bases in the middle. There are 14 residues in the CDR3. Germline lookup yields CDR1 MNHEY and CDR2 SVGEGT.

V usage is TRBV12-3 or TRBV12-4 and J usage is TRBJ1-1; D might be TRBD1 (6 bases). The CDR3 is 14 amino acids. The V and J ends lost 3 bases and 5 bases respectively, with 13 bases between them. The DNA for the CDR3 is TGTGCCAGCAGTTTCCCGACAGGCCGGACTGAAGCTTTCTTT. Protein product: CASSFPTGRTEAFF.

The rearrangement uses TRBV20-1 and TRBJ1-5; no firm D call. In germline, CDR1 is DFQATT, CDR2 SNEGSKA (reference sequence). The germline V and J ends were trimmed by 6 bases and 3 bases, with 15 bases remaining between them. This CDR3 has 14 residues. The CDR3 DNA reads as TGCAGTGCCACAACCGGGGAACACAATCAGCCCCAGCATTTT. Translated: CSATTGEHNQPQHF.